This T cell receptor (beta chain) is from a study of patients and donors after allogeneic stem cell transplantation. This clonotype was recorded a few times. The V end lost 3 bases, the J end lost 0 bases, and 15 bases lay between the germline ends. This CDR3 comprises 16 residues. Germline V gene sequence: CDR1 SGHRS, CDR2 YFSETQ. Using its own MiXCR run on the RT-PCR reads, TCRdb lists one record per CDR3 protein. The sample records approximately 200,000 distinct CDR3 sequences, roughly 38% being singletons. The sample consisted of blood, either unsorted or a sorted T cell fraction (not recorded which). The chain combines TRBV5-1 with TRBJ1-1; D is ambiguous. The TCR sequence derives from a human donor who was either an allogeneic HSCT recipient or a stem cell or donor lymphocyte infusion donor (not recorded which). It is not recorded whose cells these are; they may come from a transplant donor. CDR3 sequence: CASSWRPSGLNTEAFF. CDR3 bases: TGCGCCAGCAGCTGGAGACCGTCAGGCCTGAACACTGAAGCTTTCTTT.